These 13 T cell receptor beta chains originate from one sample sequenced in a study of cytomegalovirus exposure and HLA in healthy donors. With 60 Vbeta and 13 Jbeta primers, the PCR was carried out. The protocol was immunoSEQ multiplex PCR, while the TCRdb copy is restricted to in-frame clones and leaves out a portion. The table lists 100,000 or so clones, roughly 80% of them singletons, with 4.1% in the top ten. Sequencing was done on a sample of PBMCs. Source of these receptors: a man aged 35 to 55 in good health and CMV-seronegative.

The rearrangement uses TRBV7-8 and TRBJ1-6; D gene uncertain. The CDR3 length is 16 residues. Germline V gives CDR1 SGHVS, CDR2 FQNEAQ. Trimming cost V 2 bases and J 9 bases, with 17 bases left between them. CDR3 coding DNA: TGTGCCAGCAGCTTACTCATTGAGGGTCCGGGTTCACCCCTCCACTTT. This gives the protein CASSLLIEGPGSPLHF.

The CDR3 DNA sequence: TGTGCCAGCAGCTTGGGAGGGTTTGGAAACACCATATATTTT. Translation: CASSLGGFGNTIYF. V gene TRBV5-5 combines with J gene TRBJ1-3; D uncertain. V lost 0 bases and J 3 bases, leaving 7 bases between the germline ends. Looked up from germline, CDR1 is SGHKS and CDR2 is YYEKEE (reference sequence). The length of the CDR3 is 14 residues. Complete variable domain (other parts from reference TRBV5-5 and TRBJ1-3): DAGVTQSPTHLIKTRGQQVTLRCSPISGHKSVSWYQQVLGQGPQFIFQYYEKEERGRGNFPDRFSARQFPNYSSELNVNALLLGDSALYLCASSLGGFGNTIYFGEGSWLTVV.

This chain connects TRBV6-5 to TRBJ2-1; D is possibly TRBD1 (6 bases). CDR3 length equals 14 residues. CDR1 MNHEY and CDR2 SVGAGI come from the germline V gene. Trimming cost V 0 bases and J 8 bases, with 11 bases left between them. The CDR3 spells CASSYSWGRDEQFF. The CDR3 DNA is TGTGCCAGCAGTTACTCTTGGGGGCGAGATGAGCAGTTCTTC.

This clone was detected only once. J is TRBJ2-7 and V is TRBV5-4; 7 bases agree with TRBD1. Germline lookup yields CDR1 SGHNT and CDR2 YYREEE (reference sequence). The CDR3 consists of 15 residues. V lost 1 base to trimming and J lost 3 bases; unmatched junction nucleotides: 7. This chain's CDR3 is CASSLRQGVVYEQYV. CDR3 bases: TGTGCCAGCAGCTTGAGACAGGGTGTTGTCTACGAGCAGTACGTC.

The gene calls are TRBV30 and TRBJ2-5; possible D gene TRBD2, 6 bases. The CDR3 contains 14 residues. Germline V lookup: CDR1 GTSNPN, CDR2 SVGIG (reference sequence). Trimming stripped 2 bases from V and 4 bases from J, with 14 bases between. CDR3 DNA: TGTGCCTGGAGTAGGGACTCGCGGGGAGAGACCCAGTACTTC. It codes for CAWSRDSRGETQYF.

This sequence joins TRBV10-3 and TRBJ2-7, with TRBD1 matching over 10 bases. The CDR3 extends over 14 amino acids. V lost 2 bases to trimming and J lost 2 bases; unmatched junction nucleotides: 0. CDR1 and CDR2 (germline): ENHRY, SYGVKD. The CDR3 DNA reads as TGTGCCATCAGTGAGGGGACAGGGGCCTACGAGCAGTACGTC. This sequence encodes CAISEGTGAYEQYV.

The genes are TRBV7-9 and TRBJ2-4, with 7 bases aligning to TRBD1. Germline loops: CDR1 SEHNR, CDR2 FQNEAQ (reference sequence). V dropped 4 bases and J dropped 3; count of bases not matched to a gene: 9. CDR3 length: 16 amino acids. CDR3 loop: CASSSLTTGDKNIQYF. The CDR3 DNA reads TGTGCCAGCAGCTCACTCACTACAGGGGACAAAAACATTCAGTACTTC.

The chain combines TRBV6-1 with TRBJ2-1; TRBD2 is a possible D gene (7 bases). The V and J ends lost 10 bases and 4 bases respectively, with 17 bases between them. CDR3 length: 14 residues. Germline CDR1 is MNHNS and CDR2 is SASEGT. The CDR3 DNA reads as TGTGCCACCCTTCGCGGGGGCACGTACAATGAGCAGTTCTTC. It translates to CATLRGGTYNEQFF.

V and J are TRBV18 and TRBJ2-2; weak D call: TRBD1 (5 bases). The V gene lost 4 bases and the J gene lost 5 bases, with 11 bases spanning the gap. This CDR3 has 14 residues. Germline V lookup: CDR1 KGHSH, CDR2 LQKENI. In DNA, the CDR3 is TGTGCCAGCTCACAAGGACAAACTACCGGGGAGCTGTTTTTT. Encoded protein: CASSQGQTTGELFF. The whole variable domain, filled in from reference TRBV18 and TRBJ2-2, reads NAGVMQNPRHLVRRRGQEARLRCSPMKGHSHVYWYRQLPEEGLKFMVYLQKENIIDESGMPKERFSAEFPKEGPSILRIQQVVRGDSAAYFCASSQGQTTGELFFGEGSRLTVL.

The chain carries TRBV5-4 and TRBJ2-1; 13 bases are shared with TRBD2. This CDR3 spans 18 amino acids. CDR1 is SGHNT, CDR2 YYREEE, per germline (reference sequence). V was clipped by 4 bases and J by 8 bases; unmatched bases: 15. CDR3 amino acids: CASSPTFTSGGGIDEQFF. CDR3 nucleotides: TGTGCCAGCAGCCCCACCTTCACTAGCGGGGGGGGCATCGATGAGCAGTTCTTC.

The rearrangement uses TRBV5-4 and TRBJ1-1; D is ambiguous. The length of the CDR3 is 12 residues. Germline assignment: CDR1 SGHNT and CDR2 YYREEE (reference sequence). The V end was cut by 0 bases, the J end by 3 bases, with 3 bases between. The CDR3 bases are TGTGCCAGCAGCTTGGCCTACACTGAAGCTTTCTTT. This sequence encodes CASSLAYTEAFF.

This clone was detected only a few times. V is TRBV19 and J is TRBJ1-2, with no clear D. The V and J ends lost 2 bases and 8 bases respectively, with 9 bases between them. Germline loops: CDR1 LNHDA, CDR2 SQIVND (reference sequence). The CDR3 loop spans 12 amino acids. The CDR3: CASSISYSGYTF. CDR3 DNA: TGTGCCAGTAGTATATCTTACAGCGGCTACACCTTC.

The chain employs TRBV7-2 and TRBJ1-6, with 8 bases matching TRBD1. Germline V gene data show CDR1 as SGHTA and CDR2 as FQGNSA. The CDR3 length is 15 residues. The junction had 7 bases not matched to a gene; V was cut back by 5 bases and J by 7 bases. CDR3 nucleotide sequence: TGTGCCAGCAGCGGGTCCGGGACAGGAAATTCACCCCTCCACTTT. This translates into CASSGSGTGNSPLHF.